This T cell receptor beta chain emerged from a study of cytomegalovirus exposure and HLA in healthy donors. Assay used: immunoSEQ multiplex PCR; TCRdb lists only in-frame clones, some missing. Of 130,000 to 150,000 clones in the sample, 87% were seen once. Findings and caveats of the study: First-cohort TCR clusters tended to co-occur in the approximately 110 validation repertoires, a later analysis found. The investigators catalogued some 150 TCR beta chains as cytomegalovirus-associated.

About this clone: What it binds is not known.

Germline V gene data show CDR1 as MDHEN and CDR2 as SYDVKM. The V and J ends lost 6 bases and 0 bases, in that order; junction bases with no gene match: 7. CDR3 length: 15 amino acids. The receptor was isolated from a man between 18 and 29 years old in good health and CMV-seropositive. The rearrangement links TRBV28 to TRBJ1-2; 7 bases map to TRBD1. The sample consisted of PBMCs. CDR3 loop: CASRRQGGANYGYTF. The CDR3 DNA follows: TGTGCCAGCAGGCGACAGGGTGGGGCTAACTATGGCTACACCTTC.